The 26 T cell receptor beta chains presented below share a single source sample, sequenced in a study of T-cell memory formation after mild COVID-19. TCRdb itself ran the 5' RACE reads through MiXCR, one entry per CDR3 protein. The profile shows some 280,000 distinct CDR3 sequences, 15% to 20% of them singletons. Source material: PBMCs or a T cell subset sorted from them (not recorded which). The receptors were sampled from a man aged 18 to 30 who had mild COVID-19 (a few samples of this study predate the infection). Cell type and time point are not known.

The sample holds a few counts of this clonotype. The chain is built from TRBV10-3 and TRBJ1-2; 7 nucleotides agree with TRBD1. Per germline, CDR1 ENHRY and CDR2 SYGVKD. The CDR3 runs 14 residues. The J segment lost 7 bases and the V segment lost 7 bases, leaving 12 bases of the junction unmatched. The CDR3 nucleotides read TGTGCCATCACTGCGGACAGGACCTATGGTGGCTACACCTTC. Amino acids: CAITADRTYGGYTF.

The sample holds a few counts of this clonotype. The chain employs TRBV2 and TRBJ1-4; maybe TRBD1 (5 bases). V was trimmed by 1 base and J by 16 bases, leaving 16 bases between them. Germline CDR1 reads SNHLY; CDR2 reads FYNNEI. The CDR3 extends over 13 amino acids. DNA for the CDR3: TGTGCCAGCAGTGAAGGGACACCTGACTCGAAGTTTTTT. It yields the protein CASSEGTPDSKFF.

The V gene is TRBV12-3 or TRBV12-4, the J gene TRBJ2-5; tentatively, D is TRBD2 (6 bases). This CDR3 comprises 13 residues. Deletions cut 5 bases from V and 5 bases from J, with 12 bases between. CDR3 DNA: TGTGCCAGCAGTAGGACCCTAGCGGAGACCCAGTACTTC. This sequence encodes CASSRTLAETQYF.

The rearrangement uses TRBV7-9 and TRBJ1-2; D perhaps matches TRBD1 (6 bases). Germline V gives CDR1 SEHNR, CDR2 FQNEAQ (reference sequence). V dropped 5 bases and J dropped 6 bases, with 10 bases sitting between them. The CDR3 extends over 12 amino acids. The CDR3 DNA sequence: TGTGCCAGCAGCAGGAACAGGGATGGCTACACCTTC. It specifies CASSRNRDGYTF.

The sample holds a few counts of this clonotype. The J gene is TRBJ2-5, the V gene TRBV10-3; 10 bases align to TRBD1. Germline assignment: CDR1 ENHRY and CDR2 SYGVKD. This CDR3 spans 15 amino acids. V shed 6 bases, J shed 0 bases, and the junction held 4 bases outside the gene matches. As DNA, the CDR3 is TGTGCCATCAGATCCGGGACAGGGGACCAAGAGACCCAGTACTTC. Translating it yields CAIRSGTGDQETQYF.

The CDR3 loop is CASSIAPGRGYGNQPQHF. CDR3 nucleotides: TGTGCCAGTAGTATAGCCCCTGGCAGGGGGTACGGCAATCAGCCCCAGCATTTT. The chain has TRBV19 and TRBJ1-5, with 7 positions matching TRBD1. CDR3 length: 18 residues. Germline V gene sequence: CDR1 LNHDA, CDR2 SQIVND (reference sequence). With V trimmed by 1 base and J by 2 bases, 11 bases remained unmatched.

This clonotype was counted a few times. The rearrangement links TRBV6-2 or TRBV6-3 to TRBJ2-7; 9 bases are shared with TRBD1. J was trimmed by 5 bases and V by 2 bases; bases with no gene match: 10. The germline V gene has CDR1 MNHEY and CDR2 SVGEGT. This CDR3 spans 16 amino acids. Here the CDR3 reads CASSYNPGQGRDEQYF. The CDR3 DNA follows: TGTGCCAGCAGTTACAATCCGGGACAGGGAAGGGACGAGCAGTACTTC.

The CDR3 DNA reads as TGTGCCATCCGGACAGGGAGCACAGATACGCAGTATTTT. Protein product: CAIRTGSTDTQYF. This chain joins TRBV10-3 and TRBJ2-3, with TRBD1 matching over 8 bases. The CDR3 extends over 13 amino acids. After removal of 8 bases from V and 0 bases from J, the junction contained 1 base not matched to a gene. CDR1 and CDR2 from the germline V gene are ENHRY and SYGVKD.

This clonotype was detected only a few times. The V call is TRBV29-1, the J call TRBJ2-3, with 8 nucleotides matching TRBD1. The J segment lost 5 bases and the V segment lost 6 bases, leaving 13 bases of the junction unmatched. Germline V gives CDR1 SQVTM, CDR2 ANQGSEA. The CDR3 sequence is 15 residues long. The CDR3 reads CSVILRGPDEDTQYF. For the CDR3, the DNA is TGCAGCGTCATACTCAGGGGGCCCGACGAAGATACGCAGTATTTT.

This clonotype was recorded at least ten times. This chain links TRBV7-2 with TRBJ2-3; D uncertain. Trimming stripped 4 bases from V and 1 base from J, with 6 bases between. Germline V gives CDR1 SGHTA, CDR2 FQGNSA. The CDR3 totals 13 residues. CDR3 sequence (DNA): TGTGCCAGCAGCTACCTAGGCACAGATACGCAGTATTTT. Encoded protein: CASSYLGTDTQYF.

The chain joins TRBV4-3 to TRBJ1-5, with 9 bases matching TRBD1. There are 15 residues in the CDR3. After removal of 5 bases from V and 1 base from J, the junction contained 3 bases not matched to a gene. Looked up from germline, CDR1 is LGHNA and CDR2 is YSLEER. Here the CDR3 reads CASSVGQGSNQPQHF. In DNA, the CDR3 is TGCGCCAGCAGCGTCGGACAGGGGAGCAATCAGCCCCAGCATTTT.

This clonotype was seen many times. V gene TRBV7-9 combines with J gene TRBJ2-7, with D possibly TRBD2 on 6 matching bases. The CDR3 extends over 12 amino acids. CDR1 and CDR2 from the germline V gene are SEHNR and FQNEAQ (reference sequence). Trimming cost V 3 bases and J 6 bases, with 9 bases left between them. This chain's CDR3 is CASSLIGGEQYF. CDR3 in DNA: TGTGCCAGCAGCTTGATCGGGGGCGAGCAGTACTTC.

This clonotype appeared many times. This chain joins TRBV12-3 or TRBV12-4 and TRBJ2-2; 8 nucleotides align to TRBD2. This CDR3 spans 15 amino acids. V shed 4 bases and J 2 bases; nucleotides not matched to a gene: 3. The CDR3 spells CASSSTSGNTGELFF. The CDR3 DNA reads TGTGCCAGCAGTTCCACTAGCGGAAACACCGGGGAGCTGTTTTTT.

This chain uses TRBV5-5 with TRBJ1-5, with D uncertain. Trimming stripped 5 bases from V and 11 bases from J, with 23 bases between. Germline V gene data show CDR1 as SGHKS and CDR2 as YYEKEE (reference sequence). CDR3 length equals 15 residues. In DNA form, the CDR3 reads TGTGCCAGCAGTGTGCGGTGGGCCAGCAGCTCCGCCCAGCATTTT. Its translation: CASSVRWASSSAQHF.

The sample holds many counts of this clonotype. This chain uses TRBV9 with TRBJ2-3; no clear D. CDR1 is SGDLS and CDR2 is YYNGEE in the germline V gene. The V gene lost 3 bases and the J gene lost 6 bases, with 8 bases spanning the gap. The CDR3 runs to 12 residues. CDR3 protein: CASSGGMDTQYF. The DNA for the CDR3 is TGTGCCAGCAGCGGTGGAATGGATACGCAGTATTTT.

Only a few counts were recorded for this clonotype. The chain is built from TRBV21-1 and TRBJ2-6; the DNA was not compared with TRBD1, the D call given in the table. TRBV21-1 is designated a pseudogene. The CDR3 runs 19 residues. The CDR3 sequence is CASSKAPGVSHSGANVLTF. CDR3 nucleotide sequence: TGTGCCAGCAGCAAAGCGCCAGGGGTCTCCCACTCTGGGGCCAACGTCCTGACTTTC.

The V and J genes are TRBV5-6 and TRBJ2-5, with D possibly being TRBD2 (5 bases). The CDR3 covers 15 residues. V shed 4 bases and J shed 2 bases, with 15 bases lying between them. CDR1 is SGHDT and CDR2 is YYEEEE in the germline V gene. Written as DNA, the CDR3 is TGTGCCAGCAGCCGCCGGTCTAGCCGACAAGAGACCCAGTACTTC. Translation: CASSRRSSRQETQYF.

This clonotype was observed a few times. The CDR3 protein is CATPVSGANVLTF. In nucleotides, the CDR3 is TGCGCCACCCCGGTCTCTGGGGCCAACGTCCTGACTTTC. This chain connects TRBV5-1 to TRBJ2-6, with D uncertain. Germline-derived CDR1 and CDR2 are SGHRS and YFSETQ. Trimming shortened V by 9 bases and J by 0 bases, and 7 bases separated the two germline ends. CDR3 length equals 13 residues. Together with reference TRBV5-1 and TRBJ2-6, the CDR3 gives the full variable domain: KAGVTQTPRYLIKTRGQQVTLSCSPISGHRSVSWYQQTPGQGLQFLFEYFSETQRNKGNFPGRFSGRQFSNSRSEMNVSTLELGDSALYLCATPVSGANVLTFGAGSRLTVL.

The CDR3 spells CASRDERQGPSAFF. For the CDR3, the DNA is TGCGCCAGCAGGGACGAACGACAGGGACCCTCAGCTTTCTTT. The V call is TRBV5-1, the J call TRBJ1-1, with 7 bases identical to TRBD1. The V gene's germline CDR1 is SGHRS and CDR2 YFSETQ. The CDR3 sequence is 14 residues long. J lost 10 bases, V lost 5 bases, and 14 bases had no gene match.

V gene TRBV5-1 combines with J gene TRBJ2-2, with unresolved D. The germline V and J ends were trimmed by 0 bases and 6 bases, with 6 bases remaining between them. The CDR3 runs to 13 residues. Looked up from germline, CDR1 is SGHRS and CDR2 is YFSETQ. CDR3 loop: CASSLEGSGELFF. CDR3 nucleotide sequence: TGCGCCAGCAGCTTGGAGGGATCCGGGGAGCTGTTTTTT.

This clonotype was recorded a few times. The chain is built from TRBV7-3 and TRBJ2-7; no firm D call. CDR1 and CDR2 from the germline V gene are SGHTA and FQGTGA. The CDR3 sequence is 13 residues long. The V end lost 5 bases, the J end lost 2 bases, and 10 bases lay between the germline ends. The CDR3 spells CASSQGPPYEQYF. The CDR3, as DNA: TGTGCCAGCAGCCAAGGACCGCCCTACGAGCAGTACTTC.

This clonotype was observed a handful of times. CDR3 residues: CASMTQGTGELFF. The CDR3 DNA reads TGTGCCAGCATGACGCAGGGGACCGGGGAGCTGTTTTTT. V and J are TRBV2 and TRBJ2-2, with D perhaps TRBD1 (6 bases). The CDR3 extends over 13 amino acids. Deletions cut 7 bases from V and 5 bases from J, with 11 bases between. Germline values: CDR1 SNHLY, CDR2 FYNNEI.

This clonotype has just a few counts. This chain uses TRBV12-3 or TRBV12-4 with TRBJ1-2, with unresolved D. The CDR3 covers 13 residues. Trimming removed 3 bases from V and 2 bases from J, with 7 bases in between. The CDR3 is CASSLVSNYGYTF. In nucleotides, the CDR3 is TGTGCCAGCAGTTTGGTATCGAACTATGGCTACACCTTC.

This clonotype has more than one count but fewer than ten. The chain combines TRBV12-3 or TRBV12-4 with TRBJ2-7; no firm D call. The CDR3 runs 17 residues. Trimming stripped 5 bases from V and 2 bases from J, with 22 bases between. The CDR3, as DNA: TGTGCCAGCAGTCCGCACCCCGACACAACGCACACCTACGAGCAGTACTTC. This encodes CASSPHPDTTHTYEQYF.

At least ten counts were recorded for this clonotype. The chain employs TRBV7-2 and TRBJ1-1; no reliable D call. The CDR3 has 13 residues. Germline V gene lookup returns CDR1 SGHTA and CDR2 FQGNSA. V lost 5 bases and J lost 5, with 12 bases in between. The CDR3 region is CASSLQRATEAFF. The CDR3 DNA is TGTGCCAGCAGCCTCCAGAGGGCTACTGAAGCTTTCTTT.

The table lists this clonotype with a few counts. This sequence joins TRBV7-3 and TRBJ2-1; 7 nucleotides align to TRBD1. The CDR3 is 15 amino acids. Germline loops: CDR1 SGHTA, CDR2 FQGTGA. V shed 5 bases and J 4 bases; nucleotides not matched to a gene: 8. The CDR3 nucleotides are TGTGCCAGCAGCCCAGCCCCAGGGGGTTACAATGAGCAGTTCTTC. Translation: CASSPAPGGYNEQFF.